This TCR beta chain was recorded in a study of T cell repertoires in cytomegalovirus infection (dated by TCRdb to the late 2010s). About the study as a whole: Recently identified HLA-C-restricted CMV epitopes, whose presentation resists viral immunomodulation, were targeted by peptide stimulations together with well-studied HLA-B-restricted epitopes. Donor HLA type was relevant to the analysis, as public TCR beta signatures indicated carriage of CMV infection together with the matching HLA type.

Taken from the germline V gene, the CDR1 and CDR2 loops are MGHRA and YSYEKL. The CDR3 goes from the cysteine to the phenylalanine over 18 residues. Left in the record is the CDR3 DNA by itself, 54 bases read in frame from the first base. Trimming leaves V shorter by 5 bases and J shorter by 2 bases, with the junction holding 11 bases beyond the gene matches. Broader findings and caveats from the paper: In the ex vivo response, HLA-C-restricted CMV-specific TCR beta clonotypes were dominant, and in two of eight donors the single most frequent clonotype came from this HLA-C-restricted group. Cumulative frequency of public TCR beta family members discriminated carriers of CMV infection plus the relevant HLA type in this cohort and an independent 352-donor cohort.

The sample's treatment or condition, from its label and the paper: in vitro stimulation with specific CMV peptide epitopes to enrich CMV-specific T cells. This clonotype was detected only a few times. The clone's antigen remains unknown. Per-nucleotide qualities are absent, and no much larger clonotype sits a single base away. The run used an Illumina HiSeq 1500. Starting from the raw public reads, TCRdb applied fastp trimming at Q25, assembled clones with MiXCR and retained in-frame beta chains. Entries are consolidated by CDR3 protein sequence, retaining the most common genes and DNA. This sample gives hundreds of thousands of distinct CDR3 sequences in total; roughly 36% of them show up just once. Of the sample, about 20% falls within the top ten clones.

This sequence was found in a human donor in good health (CMV status not recorded). Some clones in this sample may be carry-over from other donors' samples. The chain links TRBV4-1 with TRBJ2-3; 12 bases in between match TRBD2. The source was cultured PBMCs, collected from culture after CMV antigen stimulation. The CDR3 region has the sequence CASSTHLLAGGLTDTQYF. The DNA sequence is TGCGCCAGCAGCACTCACCTCCTAGCGGGAGGGCTCACAGATACGCAGTATTTT.